This entry describes one T cell receptor beta chain. Its antigen is not identified. CDR1 MNHEY and CDR2 SMNVEV come from the germline V gene (reference sequence). The CDR3 has 13 amino acids. Trimming pared 6 bases from V and 0 bases from J, leaving 9 bases between. TCRdb called the 5' RACE reads again in MiXCR, with one record for every CDR3 protein. Found here are a few hundred thousand distinct CDR3 sequences, around a tenth of them singletons; the top ten hold 6% to 8.5%. The data are from a study of CD8 T cells in ankylosing spondylitis. The study, taken as a whole, reports: Past research had described some motif variants in reactive arthritis synovial fluid and blood. Characteristic, it appeared, of ankylosing spondylitis blood was a TCR beta motif of fewer than 10 highly homologous variants. The study looked at matched synovial fluid samples from ankylosing spondylitis patients. Disease-linked clones were reported to be significantly enriched there. Disease-linked clones bore a CD8+ phenotype and were relatively rare in peripheral blood.

The chain links TRBV27 to TRBJ2-7; D uncertain. Material: blood, either unsorted or a sorted T cell fraction (not recorded which). The receptor's source is a male donor with ankylosing spondylitis or in good health (not recorded which). CDR3 amino acids: CASRLGGSYEQYF. The CDR3 bases are TGTGCCAGCAGGCTAGGTGGCTCCTACGAGCAGTACTTC.